A single sample is the source of the 7 T cell receptor beta chains below, sequenced in a study of blood T cell repertoires in COVID-19. Data came from immunoSEQ multiplex PCR; TCRdb stores just in-frame clones and leaves some out. This table holds roughly 250,000 clones, approximately 85% found once. Sequencing was done on a sample of peripheral blood. The source of these receptors is a human donor with COVID-19, enrolled during active disease. The donor label of this sample is uncertain.

The genes are TRBV5-5 and TRBJ2-7; a weak D match, TRBD1 (5 bases). The V end was cut by 0 bases, the J end by 1 base, with 8 bases between. CDR3 size: 14 residues. Germline CDR1 and CDR2: SGHKS and YYEKEE (reference sequence). In nucleotides, the CDR3 is TGTGCCAGCAGCTTGGGGGGCGGATCCTACGAGCAGTACTTC. The encoded protein is CASSLGGGSYEQYF.

The chain combines TRBV28 with TRBJ1-6; 9 nucleotides line up with TRBD1. V dropped 6 bases and J dropped 6; count of bases not matched to a gene: 3. CDR3 length equals 14 residues. In germline, CDR1 is MDHEN, CDR2 SYDVKM. CDR3 bases: TGTGCCAGCAGGCCGGGACAGGGTAATTCACCCCTCCACTTT. Its protein product is CASRPGQGNSPLHF.

The chain has TRBV12-3 or TRBV12-4 and TRBJ1-2; D not resolved. V lost 3 bases and J 5 bases, leaving 10 bases between the germline ends. The CDR3 has 13 amino acids. CDR3 sequence: CASSFLGQYGYTF. As DNA, the CDR3 is TGTGCCAGCAGTTTCCTCGGTCAATATGGCTACACCTTC.

This rearrangement joins TRBV9 to TRBJ1-6; TRBD1 matches 11 bases. Per the germline V gene, CDR1 is SGDLS and CDR2 is YYNGEE. This CDR3 contains 16 residues. V dropped 2 bases and J dropped 5; count of bases not matched to a gene: 3. CDR3 region: CASSVGQGANNSPLHF. The DNA for the CDR3 is TGTGCCAGCAGCGTCGGACAGGGGGCGAATAATTCACCCCTCCACTTT.

V and J are TRBV7-8 and TRBJ2-2; 12 bases map to TRBD1. The ends lost 5 bases at V and 7 bases at J; junction bases unmatched: 14. The CDR3 loop spans 18 amino acids. In germline, CDR1 is SGHVS, CDR2 FQNEAQ. The CDR3 DNA follows: TGTGCCAGCAGCCCATCACTAACGGGACAGGGGGCTTTCGGGGAGCTGTTTTTT. Translated, it gives CASSPSLTGQGAFGELFF.

The V call is TRBV28, the J call TRBJ1-1; D might be TRBD1 (6 bases). With 6 bases removed from V and 6 bases from J, the gap between germline ends came to 17 bases. Germline CDR1 and CDR2: MDHEN and SYDVKM. This CDR3 has 14 amino acids. The CDR3 DNA reads as TGTGCCAGCAGAAGTAGACAGGCCGTCGCTGAAGCTTTCTTT. Encoded protein: CASRSRQAVAEAFF.

This clone has a handful of counts. J is TRBJ1-2 and V is TRBV6-2 or TRBV6-3; 8 positions agree with TRBD1. Trimming took 6 bases from V and 4 from J; bases not matched to a gene: 4. CDR3 length: 13 residues. Germline loops: CDR1 MNHEY, CDR2 SVGEGT. The CDR3 nucleotides read TGTGCCAGCAGCCAAACAGGGGGCTATGGCTACACCTTC. This codes for CASSQTGGYGYTF.